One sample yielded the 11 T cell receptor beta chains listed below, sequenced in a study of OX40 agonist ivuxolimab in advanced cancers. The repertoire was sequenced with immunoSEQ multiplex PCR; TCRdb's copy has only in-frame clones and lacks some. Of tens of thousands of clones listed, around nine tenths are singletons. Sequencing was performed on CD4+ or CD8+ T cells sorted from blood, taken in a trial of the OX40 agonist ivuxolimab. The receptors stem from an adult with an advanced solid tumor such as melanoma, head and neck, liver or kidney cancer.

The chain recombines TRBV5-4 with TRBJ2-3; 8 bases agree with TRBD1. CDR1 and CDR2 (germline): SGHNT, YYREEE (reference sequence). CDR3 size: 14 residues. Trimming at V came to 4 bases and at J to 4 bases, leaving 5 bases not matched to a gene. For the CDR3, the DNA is TGTGCCAGCAGCCAAGGACAGGGAGCAGATACGCAGTATTTT. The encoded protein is CASSQGQGADTQYF.

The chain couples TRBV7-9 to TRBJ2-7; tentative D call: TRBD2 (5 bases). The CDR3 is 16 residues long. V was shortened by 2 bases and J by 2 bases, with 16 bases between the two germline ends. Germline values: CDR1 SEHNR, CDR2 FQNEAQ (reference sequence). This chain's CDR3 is CASSLSIANRAYEQYF. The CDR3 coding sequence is TGTGCCAGCAGCTTATCGATAGCGAACAGAGCCTACGAGCAGTACTTC.

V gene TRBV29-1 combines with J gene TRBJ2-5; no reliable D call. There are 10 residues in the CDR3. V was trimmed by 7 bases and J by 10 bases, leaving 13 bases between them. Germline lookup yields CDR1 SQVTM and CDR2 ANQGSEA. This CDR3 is CSGKDANQYF. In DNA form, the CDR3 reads TGCAGCGGAAAAGACGCGAACCAGTACTTC.

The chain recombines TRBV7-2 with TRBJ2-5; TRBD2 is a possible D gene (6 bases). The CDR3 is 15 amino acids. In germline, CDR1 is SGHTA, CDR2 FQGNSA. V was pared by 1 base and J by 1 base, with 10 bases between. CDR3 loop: CASSLGGGAQETQYF. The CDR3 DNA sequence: TGTGCCAGCAGCTTAGGAGGCGGGGCCCAAGAGACCCAGTACTTC.

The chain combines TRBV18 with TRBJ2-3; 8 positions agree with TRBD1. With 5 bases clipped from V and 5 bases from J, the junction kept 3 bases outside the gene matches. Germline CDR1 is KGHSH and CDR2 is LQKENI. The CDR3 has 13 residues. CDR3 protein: CASSIGQGDTQYF. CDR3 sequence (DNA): TGTGCCAGCTCAATCGGACAGGGAGATACGCAGTATTTT.

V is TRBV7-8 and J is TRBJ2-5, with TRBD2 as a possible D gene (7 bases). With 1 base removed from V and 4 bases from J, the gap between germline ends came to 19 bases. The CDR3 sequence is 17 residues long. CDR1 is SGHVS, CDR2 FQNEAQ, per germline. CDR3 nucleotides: TGTGCCAGCAGCTTAGGCGTGGGGGGGGGCATCGTAGAGACCCAGTACTTC. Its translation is CASSLGVGGGIVETQYF.

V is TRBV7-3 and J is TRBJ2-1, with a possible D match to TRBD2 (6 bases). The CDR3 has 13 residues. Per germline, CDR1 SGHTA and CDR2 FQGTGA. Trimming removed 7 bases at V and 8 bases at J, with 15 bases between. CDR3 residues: CASKDGSSDEQFF. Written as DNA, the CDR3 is TGTGCCAGCAAGGATGGGTCTAGCGATGAGCAGTTCTTC. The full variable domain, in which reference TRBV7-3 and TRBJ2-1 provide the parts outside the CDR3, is GAGVSQTPSNKVTEKGKYVELRCDPISGHTALYWYRQSLGQGPEFLIYFQGTGAADDSGLPNDRFFAVRPEGSVSTLKIQRTERGDSAVYLCASKDGSSDEQFFGPGTRLTVL.

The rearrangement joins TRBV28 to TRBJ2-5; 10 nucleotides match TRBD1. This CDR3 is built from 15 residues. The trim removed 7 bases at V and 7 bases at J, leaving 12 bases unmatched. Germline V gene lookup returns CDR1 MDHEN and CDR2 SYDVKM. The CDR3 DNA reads TGTGCCAGCACCCCTCCGGGACAGGGGAGGGTGACCCAGTACTTC. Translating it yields CASTPPGQGRVTQYF. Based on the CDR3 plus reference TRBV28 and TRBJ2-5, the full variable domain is DVKVTQSSRYLVKRTGEKVFLECVQDMDHENMFWYRQDPGLGLRLIYFSYDVKMKEKGDIPEGYSVSREKKERFSLILESASTNQTSMYLCASTPPGQGRVTQYFGPGTRLLVL.

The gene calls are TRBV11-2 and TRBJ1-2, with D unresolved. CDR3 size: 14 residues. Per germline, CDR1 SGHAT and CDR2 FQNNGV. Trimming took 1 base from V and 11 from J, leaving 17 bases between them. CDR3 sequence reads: CASSLGRAGYDYTF. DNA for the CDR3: TGTGCCAGCAGCTTAGGCCGTGCTGGCTACGATTACACCTTC.

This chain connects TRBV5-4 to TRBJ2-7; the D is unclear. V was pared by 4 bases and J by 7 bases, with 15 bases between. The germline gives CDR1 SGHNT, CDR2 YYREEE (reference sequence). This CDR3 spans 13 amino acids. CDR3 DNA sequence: TGTGCCAGCAGCATCGACGGCGACGGAGAGCAGTACTTC. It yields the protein CASSIDGDGEQYF.

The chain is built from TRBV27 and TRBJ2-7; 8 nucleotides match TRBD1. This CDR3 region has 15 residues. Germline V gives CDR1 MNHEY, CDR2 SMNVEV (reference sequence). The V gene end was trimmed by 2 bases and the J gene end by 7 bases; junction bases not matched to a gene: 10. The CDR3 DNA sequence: TGTGCCAGCAGTTTACTGGCGACAGGGGTTGGTGAGCAGTACTTC. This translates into CASSLLATGVGEQYF.